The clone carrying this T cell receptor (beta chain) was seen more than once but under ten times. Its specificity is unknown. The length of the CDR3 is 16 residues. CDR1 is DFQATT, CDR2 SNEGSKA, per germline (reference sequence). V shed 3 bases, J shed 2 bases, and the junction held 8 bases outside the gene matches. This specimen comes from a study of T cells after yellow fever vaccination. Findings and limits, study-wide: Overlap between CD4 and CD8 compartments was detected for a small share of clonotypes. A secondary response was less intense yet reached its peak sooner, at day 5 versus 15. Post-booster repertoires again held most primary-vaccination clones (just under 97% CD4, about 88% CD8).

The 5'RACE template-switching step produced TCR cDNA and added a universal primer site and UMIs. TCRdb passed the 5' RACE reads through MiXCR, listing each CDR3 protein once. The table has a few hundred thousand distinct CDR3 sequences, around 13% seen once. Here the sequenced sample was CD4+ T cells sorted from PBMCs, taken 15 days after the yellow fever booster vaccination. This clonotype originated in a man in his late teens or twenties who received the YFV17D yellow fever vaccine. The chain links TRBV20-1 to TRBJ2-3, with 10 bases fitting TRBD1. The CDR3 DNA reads TGCAGTGCTAGTCGGTCGACAGGGGGCTTCACAGATACGCAGTATTTT. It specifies CSASRSTGGFTDTQYF.